The entry that follows covers one T cell receptor (beta chain) sequence. The antigen it recognizes is unknown. Qualities for individual bases were not recorded, and no much larger clone is one base off. The data are from a study of CD8 T cells in Susac syndrome (dated by TCRdb to about 2019). A note on the overall study: Repertoire sequencing was used to test whether CD8+ T cell activation and differentiation in Susac syndrome was antigen driven. Clonality of the CD8+ T cell repertoire was compared between more than 10 healthy donors, approximately 14 Susac syndrome patients and around 16 multiple sclerosis patients. The research as a whole found: The TCR sequencing and HLA analysis was acknowledged to have included a relatively small number of individuals.

RNA was extracted using the RNeasy kit, and roughly 0.5 to 1 microgram was reverse transcribed with random hexamers. The immunoSEQ multiplex PCR assay, which covers 54 Vbeta and 13 Jbeta segments, was used to amplify TCR beta CDR3 regions. Bias from PCR amplification was corrected by using a synthetic template baseline for primer optimization and for computational correction. The published analysis was carried out like this. Reads were assigned to V, D and J genes according to IMGT and analyzed in immunoSEQ Analyzer, with only productive sequences retained. To calculate clonality, Shannon entropy was normalized by log2 of the number of productive unique sequences and then subtracted from one. For each patient and control, public and private clones were evaluated among the 100 most prevalent clones. Susac-specific clones were defined as absent from healthy and MS cohorts, about 1,100 published viral clones and other ImmuneACCESS disease sequences. The raw public reads went through TCRdb reprocessing: fastp at Q25, MiXCR clone calling, in-frame beta chains kept. A single entry per CDR3 protein holds the most common genes and DNA from its merged rows. These V and J calls are TCRdb output, not the study's own analysis. For this sample there are about 52,000 distinct CDR3 sequences; 90% to 95% appear just once. The ten largest account for around 0.55% of the sample.

High-throughput TCR beta sequencing profiled peripheral blood CD8+ and CD4+ T cells from healthy donors, Susac syndrome patients and multiple sclerosis patients. The multiple sclerosis controls were treatment-naive patients who had stable or active relapsing-remitting disease and met the revised McDonald criteria. Bulk CD8+ and CD4+ T cells were purified magnetically by negative isolation, whereas CD8+ TEMRA cells were enriched by FACS. Blood was collected in EDTA tubes and processed within 24 hours, with PBMCs isolated through density gradient centrifugation. PBMCs intended for TCR sequencing were cryopreserved in liquid nitrogen and thawed later in a water bath at 37 degrees C. A purity of at least 90% was achieved for sorted or isolated CD4+, CD8+ and CD8+ TEMRA cells. The cysteine opens and the phenylalanine closes a CDR3 of 14 amino acids. Only CDR3 DNA remains: 42 bases, in frame from the first base. Via the germline V gene (reference sequence), CDR1 is DFQATT and CDR2 SNEGSKA. V lost 0 bases and J lost 4 bases; the stretch between them is 13 bases long.

The clonotype originates from a human donor with multiple sclerosis. The specimen sequenced was CD8+ T cells from PBMCs. The V and J genes are TRBV20-1 and TRBJ2-7, with no confidently assigned D gene. The CDR3 protein sequence reads: CSAREPSKGYEQYF. The bases are TGCAGTGCTAGAGAACCCTCCAAGGGATACGAGCAGTACTTC.